This T cell receptor delta chain derives from a study of fetal and pediatric gammadelta thymocytes (dated by TCRdb to 2022 to 2024). Looking at the study overall: The bulk gammadelta thymocyte repertoires combined previously published and newly generated, unpublished data and were used to strengthen a single-cell study of gammadelta thymocyte development. The bulk gammadelta thymocyte repertoire set covered 10 or so subjects in total, 3 fetal thymus donors and 7 pediatric thymus donors. The bulk gammadelta thymocyte repertoires combined unpublished data with previously published data (refs 27,28). To increase subject numbers and strengthen the CDR3 publicity analysis, bulk TCR repertoire data were added. What the authors observed across the whole study: Compared with post-natal repertoires, fetal gammadelta thymocyte repertoires had previously been reported to be enriched for TRDV2, TRGV8 and TRGV9 usage, low N additions and public CDR3s.

This sample was sequenced with an Illumina MiSeq. Per the source publication's procedure: For publicity analysis, the Vgamma9Vdelta2 and nonVgamma9Vdelta2 bulk CDR3 files of each subject were merged into one combined repertoire per subject. Using base R and dplyr, CDR3 publicity was scored on a scale from 0 to 19 by checking each amino acid sequence across 9 single-cell datasets and about eleven bulk repertoires. The public reads were reprocessed by TCRdb using CATT, and rows of matching DNA were later combined. The V and J calls, along with clone size, are taken from TCRdb and not from the paper's own processing. The sample table lists roughly 150 delta-chain clones, approximately 10% of them with a count of one. About 98% of the sample is in the top ten clones. The CDR3 covers 18 residues, taking in both the cysteine and the phenylalanine. The kept DNA is CDR3 alone, 54 bases in frame from the first base. The germline ends are 22 bases apart after V is trimmed by 3 bases and J by 0 bases. Based on the germline V gene, the CDR1 and CDR2 sequences are GEAIGNYY and EKD.

As for this clone: The clone's antigen remains unknown. The amino acid sequence in TCRdb belongs to a much larger clone and departs from this DNA's translation at residue 8, likely a sequencing read error; the sequence shown is translated from the DNA.

Thymocytes were stained with Zombie NIR viability dye and antibodies against CD3 (UCHT1), TCRgammadelta (11F2), TCRVgamma9 (IMMU360) and TCRVdelta2 (IMMU389). Bulk TRD and TRG CDR3 repertoires were produced separately from sorted Vgamma9Vdelta2 and nonVgamma9Vdelta2 gammadelta thymocytes taken from human fetal and pediatric thymuses. Pediatric thymus tissue was collected in Belgium from children having cardiac surgery. The pediatric thymus donors included in the study ranged in age from roughly 1 to 12 years. Thymic cell suspensions were prepared from fetal and post-natal thymuses as described previously. Cells that were CD3+ gammadeltaTCR+ Vgamma9+ Vdelta2+ were sorted as Vgamma9Vdelta2 thymocytes. A FACS Aria III cell sorter (BD Biosciences) was used to carry out the cell sorting.

The sequence links TRDV2 to TRDJ1; D gene: possibly TRDD3, on 6 matching bases. This sequence originates from a child who underwent cardiac surgery and was recorded as healthy. Sequenced sample: Vgamma9Vdelta2 gamma-delta T cells from the thymus. The sample's cell subset or site label, decoded: sorted CD3+gammadeltaTCR+Vgamma9+Vdelta2+ thymocytes. Here the CDR3 is given as CACDATWRIHLDTDKLIF. The nucleotides read TGTGCCTGTGACGCGACCTGGAGGATACACTTAGACACCGATAAACTCATCTTT.